This paragraph covers one T cell receptor beta chain sequence. Expressed TCRB transcripts were sequenced after all isolated RNA was converted to cDNA. TCRdb keeps only in-frame clones here, not all; method: immunoSEQ multiplex PCR. The sample contains under 450,000 clones, more than 11% of which appear only once. The source of the sample is a study of beta chain features in type 1 diabetes. Germline CDR1 and CDR2: SGHTA and FQGNSA. The CDR3 loop spans 13 amino acids. V was trimmed by 1 base and J by 3 bases, leaving 7 bases between them. Sequenced: naive CD4+ T cells from blood. This chain connects TRBV7-2 to TRBJ2-7; D ambiguous. The TCR comes from a man aged 25-40 years in good health. The CDR3 DNA reads as TGTGCCAGCAGCTTAGTTGGGGTCTACGAGCAGTACTTC. This sequence encodes CASSLVGVYEQYF.